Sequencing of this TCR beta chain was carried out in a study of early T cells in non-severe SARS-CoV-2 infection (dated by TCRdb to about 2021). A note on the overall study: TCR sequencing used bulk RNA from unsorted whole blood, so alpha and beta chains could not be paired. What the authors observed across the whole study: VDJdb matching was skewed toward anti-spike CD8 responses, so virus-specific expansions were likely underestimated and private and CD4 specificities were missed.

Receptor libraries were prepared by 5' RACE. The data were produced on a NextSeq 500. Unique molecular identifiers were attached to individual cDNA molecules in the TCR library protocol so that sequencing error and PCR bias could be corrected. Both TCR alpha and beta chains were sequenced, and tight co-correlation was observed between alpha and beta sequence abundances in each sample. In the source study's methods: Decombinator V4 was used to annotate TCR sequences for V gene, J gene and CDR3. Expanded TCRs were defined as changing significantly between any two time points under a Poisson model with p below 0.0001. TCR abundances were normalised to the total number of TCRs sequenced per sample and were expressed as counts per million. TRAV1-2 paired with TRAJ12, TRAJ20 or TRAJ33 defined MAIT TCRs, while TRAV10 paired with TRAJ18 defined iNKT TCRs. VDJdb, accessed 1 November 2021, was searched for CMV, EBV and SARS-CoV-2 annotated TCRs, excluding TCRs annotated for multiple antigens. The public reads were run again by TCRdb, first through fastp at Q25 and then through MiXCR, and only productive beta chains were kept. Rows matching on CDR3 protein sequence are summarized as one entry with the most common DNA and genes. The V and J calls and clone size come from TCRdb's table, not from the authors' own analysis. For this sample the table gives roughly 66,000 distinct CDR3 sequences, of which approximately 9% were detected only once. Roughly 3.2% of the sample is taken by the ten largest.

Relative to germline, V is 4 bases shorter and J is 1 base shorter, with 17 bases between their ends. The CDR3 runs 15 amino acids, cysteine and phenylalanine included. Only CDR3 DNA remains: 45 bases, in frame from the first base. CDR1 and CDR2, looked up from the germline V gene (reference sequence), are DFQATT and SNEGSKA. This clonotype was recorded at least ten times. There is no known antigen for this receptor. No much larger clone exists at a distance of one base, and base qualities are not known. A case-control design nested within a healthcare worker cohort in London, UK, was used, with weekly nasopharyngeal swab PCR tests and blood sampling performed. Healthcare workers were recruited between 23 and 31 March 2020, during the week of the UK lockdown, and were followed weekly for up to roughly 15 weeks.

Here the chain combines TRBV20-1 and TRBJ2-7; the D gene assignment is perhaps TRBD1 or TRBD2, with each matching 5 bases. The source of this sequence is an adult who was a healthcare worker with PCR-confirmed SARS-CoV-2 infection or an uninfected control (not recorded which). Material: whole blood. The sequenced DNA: TGCAGTGCTACGACCGGGACCGCACGGTCCTACGAGCAGTACTTC. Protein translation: CSATTGTARSYEQYF.